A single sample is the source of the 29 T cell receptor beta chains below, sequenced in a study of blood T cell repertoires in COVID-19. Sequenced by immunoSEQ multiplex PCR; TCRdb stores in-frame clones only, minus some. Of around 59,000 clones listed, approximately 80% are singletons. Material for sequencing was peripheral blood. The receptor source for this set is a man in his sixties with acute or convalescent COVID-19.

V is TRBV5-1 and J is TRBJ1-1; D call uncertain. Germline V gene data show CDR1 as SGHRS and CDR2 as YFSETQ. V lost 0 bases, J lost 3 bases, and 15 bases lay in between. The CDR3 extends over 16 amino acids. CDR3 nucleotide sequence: TGCGCCAGCAGCTTGGCCGGGGTCGGTACGGACACTGAAGCTTTCTTT. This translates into CASSLAGVGTDTEAFF.

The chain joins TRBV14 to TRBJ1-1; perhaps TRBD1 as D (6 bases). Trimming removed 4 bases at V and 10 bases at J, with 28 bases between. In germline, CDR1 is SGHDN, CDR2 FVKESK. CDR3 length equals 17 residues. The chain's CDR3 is CASSRMLGEQGGMSAFF. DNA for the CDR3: TGTGCCAGCAGCCGGATGTTAGGAGAACAGGGAGGGATGTCAGCTTTCTTT.

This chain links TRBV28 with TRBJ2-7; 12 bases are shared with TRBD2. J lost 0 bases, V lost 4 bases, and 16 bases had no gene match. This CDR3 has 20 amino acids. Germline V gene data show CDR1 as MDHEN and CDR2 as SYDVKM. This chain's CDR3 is CASSSTPGLAGDPSSYEQYF. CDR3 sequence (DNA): TGTGCCAGCAGTTCAACACCGGGACTAGCGGGCGACCCGAGCTCCTACGAGCAGTACTTC.

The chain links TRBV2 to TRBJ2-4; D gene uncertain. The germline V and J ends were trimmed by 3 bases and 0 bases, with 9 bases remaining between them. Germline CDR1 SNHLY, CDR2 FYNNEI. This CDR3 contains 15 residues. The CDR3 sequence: CASSDGLLAKNIQYF. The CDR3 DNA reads TGTGCCAGCAGTGACGGTCTCCTAGCCAAAAACATTCAGTACTTC.

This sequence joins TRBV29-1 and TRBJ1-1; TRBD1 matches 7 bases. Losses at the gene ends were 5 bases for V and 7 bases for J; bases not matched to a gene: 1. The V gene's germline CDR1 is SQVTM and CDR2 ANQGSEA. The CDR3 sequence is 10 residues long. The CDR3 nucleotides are TGCAGCGTTAGGGACAGTGAAGCTTTCTTT. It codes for CSVRDSEAFF.

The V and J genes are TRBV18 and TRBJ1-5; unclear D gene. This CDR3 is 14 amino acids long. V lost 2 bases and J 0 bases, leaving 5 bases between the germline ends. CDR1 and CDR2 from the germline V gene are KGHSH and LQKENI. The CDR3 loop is CASSPVLSNQPQHF. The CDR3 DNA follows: TGTGCCAGCTCACCAGTACTTAGCAATCAGCCCCAGCATTTT.

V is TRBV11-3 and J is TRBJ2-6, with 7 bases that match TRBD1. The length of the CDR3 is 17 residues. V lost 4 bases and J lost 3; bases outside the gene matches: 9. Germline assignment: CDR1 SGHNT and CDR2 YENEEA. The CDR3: CASSSRQGAGGANVLTF. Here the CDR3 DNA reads TGTGCCAGCAGCTCCCGACAGGGCGCTGGTGGGGCCAACGTCCTGACTTTC.

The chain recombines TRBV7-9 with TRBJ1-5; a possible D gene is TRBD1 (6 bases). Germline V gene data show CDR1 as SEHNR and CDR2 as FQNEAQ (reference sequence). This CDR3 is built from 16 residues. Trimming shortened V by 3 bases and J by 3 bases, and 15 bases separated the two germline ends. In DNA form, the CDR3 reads TGTGCCAGCAGCTTGTATGGCAGGGGAGTCAATCAGCCCCAGCATTTT. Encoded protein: CASSLYGRGVNQPQHF.

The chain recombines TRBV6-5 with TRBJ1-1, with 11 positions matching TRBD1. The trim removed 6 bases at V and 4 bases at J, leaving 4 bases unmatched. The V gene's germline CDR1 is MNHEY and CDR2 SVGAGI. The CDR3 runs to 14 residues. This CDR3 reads CASSRTGGVTEAFF. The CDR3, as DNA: TGTGCCAGCAGCCGGACAGGGGGCGTCACTGAAGCTTTCTTT.

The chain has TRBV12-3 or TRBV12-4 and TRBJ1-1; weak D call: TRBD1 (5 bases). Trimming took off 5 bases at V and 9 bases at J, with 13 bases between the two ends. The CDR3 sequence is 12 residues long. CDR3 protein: CASSQDSLKAFF. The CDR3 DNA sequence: TGTGCCAGCAGTCAAGACAGCCTCAAAGCTTTCTTT.

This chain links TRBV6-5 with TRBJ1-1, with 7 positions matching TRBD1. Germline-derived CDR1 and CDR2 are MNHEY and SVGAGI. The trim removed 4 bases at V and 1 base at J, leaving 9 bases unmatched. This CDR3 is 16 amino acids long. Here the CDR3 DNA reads TGTGCCAGCAGTTCCGTACAGGGGTTGGGGAACACTGAAGCTTTCTTT. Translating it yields CASSSVQGLGNTEAFF.

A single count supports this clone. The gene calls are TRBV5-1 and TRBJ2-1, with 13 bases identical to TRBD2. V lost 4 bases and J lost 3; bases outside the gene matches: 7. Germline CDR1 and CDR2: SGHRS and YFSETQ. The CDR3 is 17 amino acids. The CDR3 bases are TGCGCCAGCAGCCCCTCCGGGACTAGCGGGGTCTACAATGAGCAGTTCTTC. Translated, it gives CASSPSGTSGVYNEQFF.

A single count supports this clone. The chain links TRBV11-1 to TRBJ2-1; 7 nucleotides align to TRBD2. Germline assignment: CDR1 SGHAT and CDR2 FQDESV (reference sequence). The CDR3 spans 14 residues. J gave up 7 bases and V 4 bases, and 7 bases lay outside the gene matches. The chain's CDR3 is CASSYGLGWNEQFF. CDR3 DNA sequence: TGTGCCAGCAGCTATGGACTAGGTTGGAATGAGCAGTTCTTC.

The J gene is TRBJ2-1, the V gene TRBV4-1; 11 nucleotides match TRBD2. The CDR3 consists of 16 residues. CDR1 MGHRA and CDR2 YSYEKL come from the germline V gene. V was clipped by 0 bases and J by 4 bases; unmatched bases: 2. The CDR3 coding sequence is TGCGCCAGCAGCCAAGATACTAGCGGGGGTTACAATGAGCAGTTCTTC. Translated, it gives CASSQDTSGGYNEQFF.

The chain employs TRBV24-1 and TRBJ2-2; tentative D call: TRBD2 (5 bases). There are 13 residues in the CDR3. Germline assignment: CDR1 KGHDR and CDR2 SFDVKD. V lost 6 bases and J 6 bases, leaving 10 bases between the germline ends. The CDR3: CATSRGISGELFF. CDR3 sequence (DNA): TGTGCCACCAGTCGAGGGATCTCCGGGGAGCTGTTTTTT.

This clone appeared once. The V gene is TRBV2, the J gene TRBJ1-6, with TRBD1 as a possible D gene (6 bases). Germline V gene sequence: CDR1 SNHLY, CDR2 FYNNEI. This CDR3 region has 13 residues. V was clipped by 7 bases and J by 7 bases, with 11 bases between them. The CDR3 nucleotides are TGTGCCAGCATTCGGACAGAAAATTCACCCCTCCACTTT. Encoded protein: CASIRTENSPLHF. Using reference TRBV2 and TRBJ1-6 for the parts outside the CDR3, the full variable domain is EPEVTQTPSHQVTQMGQEVILRCVPISNHLYFYWYRQILGQKVEFLVSFYNNEISEKSEIFDDQFSVERPDGSNFTLKIRSTKLEDSAMYFCASIRTENSPLHFGNGTRLTVT.

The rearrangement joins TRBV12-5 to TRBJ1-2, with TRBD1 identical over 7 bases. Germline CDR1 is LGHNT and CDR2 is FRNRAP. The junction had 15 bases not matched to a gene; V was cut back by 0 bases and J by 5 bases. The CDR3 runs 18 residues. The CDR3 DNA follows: TGTGCTAGTGGTTTGGTAATCGGGGCGACAGGGCCCCCTTATGGCTACACCTTC. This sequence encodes CASGLVIGATGPPYGYTF. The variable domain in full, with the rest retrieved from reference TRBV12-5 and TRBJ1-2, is DARVTQTPRHKVTEMGQEVTMRCQPILGHNTVFWYRQTMMQGLELLAYFRNRAPLDDSGMPKDRFSAEMPDATLATLKIQPSEPRDSAVYFCASGLVIGATGPPYGYTFGSGTRLTVV.

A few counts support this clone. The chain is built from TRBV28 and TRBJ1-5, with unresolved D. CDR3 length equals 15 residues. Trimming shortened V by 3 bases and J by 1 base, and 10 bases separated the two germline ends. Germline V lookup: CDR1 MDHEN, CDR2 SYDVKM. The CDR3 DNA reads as TGTGCCAGCAGTTTTAAGCTCTTAAGCAATCAGCCCCAGCATTTT. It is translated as CASSFKLLSNQPQHF.

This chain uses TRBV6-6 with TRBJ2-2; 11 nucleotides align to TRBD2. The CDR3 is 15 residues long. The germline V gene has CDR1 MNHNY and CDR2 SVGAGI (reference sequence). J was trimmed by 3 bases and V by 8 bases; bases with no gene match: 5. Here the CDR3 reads CASGNSGGDTGELFF. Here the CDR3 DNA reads TGTGCCAGCGGAAATAGCGGGGGGGACACCGGGGAGCTGTTTTTT.

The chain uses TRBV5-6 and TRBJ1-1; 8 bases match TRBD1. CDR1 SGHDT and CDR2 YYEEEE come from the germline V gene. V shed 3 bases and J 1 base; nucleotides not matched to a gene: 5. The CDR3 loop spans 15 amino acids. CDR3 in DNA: TGTGCCAGCAGCTGGAGGACAGGGTCGAACACTGAAGCTTTCTTT. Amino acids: CASSWRTGSNTEAFF.

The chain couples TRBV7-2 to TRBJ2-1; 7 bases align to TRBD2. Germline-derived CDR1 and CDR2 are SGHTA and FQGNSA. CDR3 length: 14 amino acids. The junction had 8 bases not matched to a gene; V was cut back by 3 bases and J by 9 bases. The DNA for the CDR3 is TGTGCCAGCAGCTTGACACGACTAGCCTCTGAGCAGTTCTTC. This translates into CASSLTRLASEQFF.

The CDR3 DNA sequence: TGTGCCAGCAGCTTAGAGTGGGACAGGCCCAACTACGAGCAGTACTTC. Translated, it gives CASSLEWDRPNYEQYF. The rearrangement uses TRBV11-2 and TRBJ2-7; 8 bases line up with TRBD1. The V and J ends lost 0 bases and 3 bases, in that order; junction bases with no gene match: 7. This CDR3 is 16 amino acids long. In germline, CDR1 is SGHAT, CDR2 FQNNGV.

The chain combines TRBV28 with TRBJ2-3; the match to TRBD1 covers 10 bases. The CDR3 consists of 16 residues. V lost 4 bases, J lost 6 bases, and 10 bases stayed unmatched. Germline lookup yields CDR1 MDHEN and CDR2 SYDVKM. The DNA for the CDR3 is TGTGCCAGCAGTTCCCCTCGGACAGGGGGGACGGATACGCAGTATTTT. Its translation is CASSSPRTGGTDTQYF.

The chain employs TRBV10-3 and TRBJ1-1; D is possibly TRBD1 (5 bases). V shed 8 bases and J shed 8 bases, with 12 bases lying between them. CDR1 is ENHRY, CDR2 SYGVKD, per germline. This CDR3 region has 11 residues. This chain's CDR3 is CAIERRGEAFF. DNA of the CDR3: TGTGCCATCGAAAGACGGGGGGAAGCTTTCTTT.

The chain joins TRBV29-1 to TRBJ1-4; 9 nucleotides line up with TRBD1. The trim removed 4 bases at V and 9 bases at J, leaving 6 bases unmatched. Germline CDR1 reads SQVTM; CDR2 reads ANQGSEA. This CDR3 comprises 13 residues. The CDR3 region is CSVGGTGWQKLFF. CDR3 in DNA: TGCAGCGTTGGAGGGACAGGGTGGCAAAAACTGTTTTTT.

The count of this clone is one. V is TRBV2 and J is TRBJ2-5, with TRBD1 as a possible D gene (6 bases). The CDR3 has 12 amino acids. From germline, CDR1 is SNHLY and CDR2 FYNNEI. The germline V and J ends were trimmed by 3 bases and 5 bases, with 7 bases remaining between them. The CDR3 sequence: CASSERGETQYF. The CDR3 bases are TGTGCCAGCAGTGAGAGGGGGGAGACCCAGTACTTC.

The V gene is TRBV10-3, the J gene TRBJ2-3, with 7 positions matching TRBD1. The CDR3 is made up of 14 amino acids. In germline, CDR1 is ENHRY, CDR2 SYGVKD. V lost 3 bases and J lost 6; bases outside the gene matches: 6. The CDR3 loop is CAISDEGATDTQYF. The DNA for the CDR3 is TGTGCCATCAGTGACGAGGGGGCGACGGATACGCAGTATTTT.

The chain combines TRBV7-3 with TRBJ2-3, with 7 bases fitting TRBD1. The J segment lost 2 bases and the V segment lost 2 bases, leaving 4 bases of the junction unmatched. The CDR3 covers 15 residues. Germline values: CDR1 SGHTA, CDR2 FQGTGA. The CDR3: CASSLLTGFTDTQYF. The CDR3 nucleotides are TGTGCCAGCAGCTTACTGACAGGGTTCACAGATACGCAGTATTTT.

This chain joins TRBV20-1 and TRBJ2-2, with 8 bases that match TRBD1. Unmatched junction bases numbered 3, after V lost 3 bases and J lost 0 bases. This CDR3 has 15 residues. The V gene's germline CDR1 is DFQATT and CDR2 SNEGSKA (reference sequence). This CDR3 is CSASKQGANTGELFF. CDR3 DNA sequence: TGCAGTGCTAGTAAACAGGGGGCGAACACCGGGGAGCTGTTTTTT.